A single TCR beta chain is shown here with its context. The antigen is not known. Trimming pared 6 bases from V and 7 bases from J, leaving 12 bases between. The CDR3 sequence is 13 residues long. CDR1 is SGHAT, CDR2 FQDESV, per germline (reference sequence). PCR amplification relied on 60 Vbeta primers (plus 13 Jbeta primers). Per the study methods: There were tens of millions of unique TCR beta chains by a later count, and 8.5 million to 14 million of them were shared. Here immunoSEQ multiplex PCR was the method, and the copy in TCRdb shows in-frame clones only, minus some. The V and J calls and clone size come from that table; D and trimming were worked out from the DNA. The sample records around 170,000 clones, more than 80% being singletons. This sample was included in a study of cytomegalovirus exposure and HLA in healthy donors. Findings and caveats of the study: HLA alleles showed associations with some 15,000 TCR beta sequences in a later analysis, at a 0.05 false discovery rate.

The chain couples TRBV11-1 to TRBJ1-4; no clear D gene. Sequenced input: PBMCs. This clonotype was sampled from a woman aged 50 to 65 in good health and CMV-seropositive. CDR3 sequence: CASRLDGSEKLFF. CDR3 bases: TGTGCCAGCAGGCTCGACGGGTCTGAAAAACTGTTTTTT. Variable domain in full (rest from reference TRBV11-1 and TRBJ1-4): EAEVAQSPRYKITEKSQAVAFWCDPISGHATLYWYRQILGQGPELLVQFQDESVVDDSQLPKDRFSAERLKGVDSTLKIQPAELGDSAMYLCASRLDGSEKLFFGSGTQLSVL.